The sequence of this T cell receptor (beta chain) was determined in a study of blood T cell repertoires in COVID-19. Profiling relied on immunoSEQ multiplex PCR, and the TCRdb table lists in-frame clones only, not all of them. The sample records about 120,000 clones, around 87% being singletons. CDR3 length: 15 residues. The germline gives CDR1 SGHTA, CDR2 FQGNSA. Trimming cost V 4 bases and J 1 base, with 8 bases left between them. Sequenced material: peripheral blood. The chain links TRBV7-2 to TRBJ2-6; D ambiguous. This clonotype was obtained from an older woman with acute or convalescent COVID-19. The CDR3 here is CASSSSLSGANVLTF. CDR3 coding DNA: TGTGCCAGCAGCTCCTCTTTATCTGGGGCCAACGTCCTGACTTTC.